Presented here are 6 T cell receptor beta chains from one specimen sequenced in a study of tumor and adjacent non-tumor tissue in lung cancer. TCRbeta libraries were built with three rounds of nested PCR, modified from ARM-PCR. TCRdb reanalysed the multiplex PCR reads using MiXCR and keeps one entry per CDR3 protein. The sample holds under 45,000 distinct CDR3 sequences, 60% seen once. This sample's RNA came from whole unsorted tissue. This non-tumor lung sample came from over 3 cm beyond the tumor edge. The source material was distant non-tumor lung tissue. Receptors originate from a man aged 50 to 60 with non-small cell lung cancer.

A word on this clonotype: Germline is not matched at one junction end, which may reflect a read error. The rearrangement links TRBV6-1 to TRBJ2-1; the D gene is possibly TRBD2 (6 bases). CDR3 length equals 13 residues. Germline lookup yields CDR1 MNHNS and CDR2 SASEGT. The CDR3 protein is CASSEGWTNEQFF. CDR3 DNA: TGTGCCAGCAGTGAAGGTTGGACTAATGAGCAATTCTTC.

Many counts were recorded for this clonotype. Written as DNA, the CDR3 is TGTGCCAGCAGCCGTCAGACAGGGCCAGAGACCCAGTACTTC. It translates to CASSRQTGPETQYF. The rearrangement uses TRBV5-8 and TRBJ2-5; TRBD1 agrees at 7 bases. CDR1 and CDR2 from the germline V gene are SGHTS and YDEGEE. Trimming took 4 bases from V and 4 from J; bases not matched to a gene: 7. The CDR3 loop spans 14 amino acids.

This chain joins TRBV21-1 and TRBJ1-1; the table's D call, TRBD1, was not checked against the DNA. TRBV21-1 is annotated as a pseudogene. The CDR3 runs to 14 residues. As DNA, the CDR3 is TGTGCCAGCAGCAAAGTTGGGGGGAACACTGAAGCTTTCTTT. This gives the protein CASSKVGGNTEAFF.

This clonotype appeared a few times. The chain couples TRBV25-1 to TRBJ2-4; 8 bases line up with TRBD2. Germline CDR1 MGHDK, CDR2 SYGVNS. The CDR3 loop spans 14 amino acids. V shed 7 bases and J 6 bases; nucleotides not matched to a gene: 8. DNA of the CDR3: TGTGCCAGCACCGCCAGCGGGAGTGGAAACATTCAGTACTTC. Its translation is CASTASGSGNIQYF.

Comments on this clonotype: A much more abundant neighbour one base away suggests this may be a read error. The chain couples TRBV6-5 to TRBJ2-5, with D perhaps TRBD1 or TRBD2 (5 bases each). CDR3 length equals 12 residues. Germline-derived CDR1 and CDR2 are MNHEY and SVGAGI. CDR3 in DNA: TGTGCCAGCAGTCACGATCCGGGGACCCGGTACTTC. Amino acids: CASSHDPGTRYF.

Of note for this clonotype: A read error may be the cause here, since a much bigger clone is one base away. The chain couples TRBV20-1 to TRBJ2-7; 9 bases agree with TRBD1. Germline V gives CDR1 DFQATT, CDR2 SNEGSKA (reference sequence). This CDR3 is 16 amino acids long. With V trimmed by 5 bases and J by 8 bases, 19 bases remained unmatched. DNA for the CDR3: TGCAGTGCTGTTTTCCGTTCTGGACAGGGGCCCTTCAAGCAGTACTTC. It encodes CSAVFRSGQGPFKQYF.